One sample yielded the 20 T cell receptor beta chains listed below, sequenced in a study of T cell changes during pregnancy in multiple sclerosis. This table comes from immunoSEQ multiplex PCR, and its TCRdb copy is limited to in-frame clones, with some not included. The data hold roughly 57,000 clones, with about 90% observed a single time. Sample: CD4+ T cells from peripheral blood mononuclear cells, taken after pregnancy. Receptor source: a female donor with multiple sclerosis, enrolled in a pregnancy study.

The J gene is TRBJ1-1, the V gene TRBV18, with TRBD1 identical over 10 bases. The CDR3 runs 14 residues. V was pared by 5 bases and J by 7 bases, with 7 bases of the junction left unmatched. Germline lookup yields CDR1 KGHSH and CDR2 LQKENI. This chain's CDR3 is CASSTRQGAGEAFF. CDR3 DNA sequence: TGTGCCAGCTCAACTCGACAGGGGGCAGGTGAAGCTTTCTTT.

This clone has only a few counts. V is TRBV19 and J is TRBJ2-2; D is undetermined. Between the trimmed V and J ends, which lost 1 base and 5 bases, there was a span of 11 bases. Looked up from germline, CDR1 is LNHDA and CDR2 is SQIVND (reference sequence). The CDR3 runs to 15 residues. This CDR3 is CASSIGLPGTGELFF. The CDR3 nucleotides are TGTGCCAGTAGTATAGGACTTCCTGGAACCGGGGAGCTGTTTTTT.

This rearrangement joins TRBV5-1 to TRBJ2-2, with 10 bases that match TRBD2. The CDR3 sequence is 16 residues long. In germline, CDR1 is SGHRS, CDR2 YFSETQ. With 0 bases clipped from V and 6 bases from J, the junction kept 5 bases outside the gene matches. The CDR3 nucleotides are TGCGCCAGCAGCTTGGCTACGAGCGGGGGGGCCGGGGAGCTGTTTTTT. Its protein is CASSLATSGGAGELFF.

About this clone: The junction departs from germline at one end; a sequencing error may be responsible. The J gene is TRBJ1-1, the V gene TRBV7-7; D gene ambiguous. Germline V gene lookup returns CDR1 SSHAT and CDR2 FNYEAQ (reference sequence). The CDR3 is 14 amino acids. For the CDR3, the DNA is TGTGCTAGCAAGGTGAGGGAACACGACACTGAAGCTTTCTTT. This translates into CASKVREHDTEAFF.

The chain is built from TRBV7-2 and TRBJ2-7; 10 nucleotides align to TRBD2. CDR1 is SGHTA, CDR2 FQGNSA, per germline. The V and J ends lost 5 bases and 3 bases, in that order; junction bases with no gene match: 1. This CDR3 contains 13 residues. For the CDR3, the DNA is TGTGCCAGCAGCCCTAGCGGGGGCTACGAGCAGTACTTC. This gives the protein CASSPSGGYEQYF.

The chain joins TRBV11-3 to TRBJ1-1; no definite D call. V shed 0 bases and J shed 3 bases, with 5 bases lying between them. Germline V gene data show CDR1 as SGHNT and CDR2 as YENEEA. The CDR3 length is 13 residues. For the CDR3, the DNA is TGTGCCAGCAGCTTAGAACGGTACACTGAAGCTTTCTTT. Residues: CASSLERYTEAFF.

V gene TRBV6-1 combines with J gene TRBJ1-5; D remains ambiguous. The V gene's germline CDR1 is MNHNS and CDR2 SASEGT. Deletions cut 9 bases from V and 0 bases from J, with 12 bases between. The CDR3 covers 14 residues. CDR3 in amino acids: CASCWQASNQPQHF. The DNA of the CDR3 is TGTGCCAGTTGCTGGCAGGCTAGCAATCAGCCCCAGCATTTT.

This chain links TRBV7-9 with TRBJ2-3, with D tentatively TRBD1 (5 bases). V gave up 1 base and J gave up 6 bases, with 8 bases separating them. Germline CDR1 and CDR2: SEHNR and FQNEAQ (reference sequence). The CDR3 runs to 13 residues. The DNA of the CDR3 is TGTGCCAGCAGCTTAGATAGGGGTGATACGCAGTATTTT. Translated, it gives CASSLDRGDTQYF.

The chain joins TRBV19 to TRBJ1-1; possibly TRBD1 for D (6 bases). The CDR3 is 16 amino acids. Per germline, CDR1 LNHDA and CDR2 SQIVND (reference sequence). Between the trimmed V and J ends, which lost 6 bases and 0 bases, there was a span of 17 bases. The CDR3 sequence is CASRRTEARLNTEAFF. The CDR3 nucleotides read TGTGCCAGTAGGCGGACAGAGGCCCGTTTGAACACTGAAGCTTTCTTT.

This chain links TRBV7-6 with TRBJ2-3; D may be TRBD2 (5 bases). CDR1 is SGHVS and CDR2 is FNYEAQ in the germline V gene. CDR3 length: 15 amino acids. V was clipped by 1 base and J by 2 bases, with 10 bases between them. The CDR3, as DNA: TGTGCCAGCAGCTTAGTCCCCGGGGTCACAGATACGCAGTATTTT. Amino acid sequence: CASSLVPGVTDTQYF. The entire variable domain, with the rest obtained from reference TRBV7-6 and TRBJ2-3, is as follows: GAGVSQSPRYKVTKRGQDVALRCDPISGHVSLYWYRQALGQGPEFLTYFNYEAQQDKSGLPNDRFSAERPEGSISTLTIQRTEQRDSAMYRCASSLVPGVTDTQYFGPGTRLTVL.

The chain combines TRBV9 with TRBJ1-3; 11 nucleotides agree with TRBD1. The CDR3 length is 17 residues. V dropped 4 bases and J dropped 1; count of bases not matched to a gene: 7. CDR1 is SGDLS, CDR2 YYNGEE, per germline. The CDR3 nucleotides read TGTGCCAGCAGCCCCCGGGACAGGGGGGCATCTGGAAACACCATATATTTT. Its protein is CASSPRDRGASGNTIYF.

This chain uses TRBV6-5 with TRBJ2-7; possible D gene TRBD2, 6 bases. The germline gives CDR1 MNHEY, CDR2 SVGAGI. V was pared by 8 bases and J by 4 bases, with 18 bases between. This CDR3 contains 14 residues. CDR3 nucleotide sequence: TGTGCCAGCCAATCCCCCACGGGGAGGTACGAGCAGTACTTC. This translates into CASQSPTGRYEQYF.

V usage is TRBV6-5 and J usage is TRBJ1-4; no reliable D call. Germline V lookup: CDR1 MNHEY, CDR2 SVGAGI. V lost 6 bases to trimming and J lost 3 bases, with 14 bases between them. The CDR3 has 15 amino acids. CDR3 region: CASRSGVPANEKLFF. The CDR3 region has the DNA TGTGCCAGCAGGTCCGGAGTTCCGGCTAATGAAAAACTGTTTTTT.

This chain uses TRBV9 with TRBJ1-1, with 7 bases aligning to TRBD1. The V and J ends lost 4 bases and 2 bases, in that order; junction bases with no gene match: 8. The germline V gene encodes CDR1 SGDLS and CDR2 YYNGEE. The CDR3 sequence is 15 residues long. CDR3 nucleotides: TGTGCCAGCAGCCCCCGACAGGGAATTAACACTGAAGCTTTCTTT. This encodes CASSPRQGINTEAFF. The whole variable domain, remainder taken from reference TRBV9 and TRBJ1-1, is DSGVTQTPKHLITATGQRVTLRCSPRSGDLSVYWYQQSLDQGLQFLIQYYNGEERAKGNILERFSAQQFPDLHSELNLSSLELGDSALYFCASSPRQGINTEAFFGQGTRLTVV.

The CDR3 here is CASSLLALSTDTQYF. The CDR3 nucleotides are TGTGCCAGCAGCTTACTAGCCTTATCCACAGATACGCAGTATTTT. The chain carries TRBV7-3 and TRBJ2-3; D is perhaps TRBD2 (5 bases). CDR3 length: 15 amino acids. The germline V gene encodes CDR1 SGHTA and CDR2 FQGTGA. Trimming removed 2 bases at V and 2 bases at J, with 11 bases between.

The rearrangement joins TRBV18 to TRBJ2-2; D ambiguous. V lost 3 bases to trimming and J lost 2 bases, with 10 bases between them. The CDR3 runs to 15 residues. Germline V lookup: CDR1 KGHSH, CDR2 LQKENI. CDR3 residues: CASSPLSVNTGELFF. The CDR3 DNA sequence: TGTGCCAGCTCACCGTTGAGTGTCAACACCGGGGAGCTGTTTTTT.

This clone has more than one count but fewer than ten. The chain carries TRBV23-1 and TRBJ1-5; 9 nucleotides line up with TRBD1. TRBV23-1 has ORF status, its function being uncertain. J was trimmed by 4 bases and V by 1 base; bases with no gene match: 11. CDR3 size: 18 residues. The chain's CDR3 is CASSQFRTGDTRNQPQHF. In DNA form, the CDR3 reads TGCGCCAGCAGTCAATTTAGGACAGGGGATACGAGGAATCAGCCCCAGCATTTT.

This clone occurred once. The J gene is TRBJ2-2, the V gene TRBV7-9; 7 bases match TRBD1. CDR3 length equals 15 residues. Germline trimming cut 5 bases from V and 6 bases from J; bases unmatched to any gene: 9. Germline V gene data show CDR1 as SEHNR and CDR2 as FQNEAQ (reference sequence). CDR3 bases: TGTGCCAGCAGCACAGGACAGGTGGGGGCCGGGGAGCTGTTTTTT. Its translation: CASSTGQVGAGELFF.

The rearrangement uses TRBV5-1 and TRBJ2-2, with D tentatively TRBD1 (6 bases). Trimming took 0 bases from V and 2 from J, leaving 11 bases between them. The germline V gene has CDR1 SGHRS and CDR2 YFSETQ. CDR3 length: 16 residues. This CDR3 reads CASSLAPGQNTGELFF. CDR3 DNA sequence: TGCGCCAGCAGCTTGGCCCCGGGACAAAACACCGGGGAGCTGTTTTTT.

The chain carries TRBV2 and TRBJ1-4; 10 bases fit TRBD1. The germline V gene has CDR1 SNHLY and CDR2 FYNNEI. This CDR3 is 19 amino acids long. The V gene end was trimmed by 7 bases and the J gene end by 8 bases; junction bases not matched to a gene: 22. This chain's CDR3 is CASNSGQGSSFSAQEKLFF. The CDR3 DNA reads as TGTGCCAGCAACTCGGGACAGGGGAGCAGTTTTTCCGCCCAAGAAAAACTGTTTTTT.